This T cell receptor (beta chain) was profiled in a study of cytomegalovirus exposure and HLA in healthy donors. Study observations and caveats: According to an earlier analysis, most TCR beta V segments yielded productive rearrangements about 87% or about 30% of the time. In a later analysis, CMV-associated beta chains were mostly HLA-associated, it appeared. In a later analysis, at a false discovery rate of 0.05, 17,000 or so TCR beta sequences were associated with HLA alleles. The classifier reportedly diagnosed cytomegalovirus status with high sensitivity and specificity.

Note on this clone: Its matching antigen is unknown.

The PCR employed 60 Vbeta primers together with 13 Jbeta primers. Here immunoSEQ multiplex PCR was the method, and the copy in TCRdb shows in-frame clones only, minus some. The sample lists approximately 170,000 clones, over 75% occurring once. The CDR3 totals 17 residues. In germline, CDR1 is KGHSH, CDR2 LQKENI. The V gene end was trimmed by 3 bases and the J gene end by 6 bases; junction bases not matched to a gene: 12. The TCR originated in a human donor in good health. This chain connects TRBV18 to TRBJ2-2; 8 bases map to TRBD1. Input material: PBMCs. The CDR3 reads CASSPGQGRTKAGELFF. Here the CDR3 DNA reads TGTGCCAGCTCACCCGGACAGGGTAGAACTAAAGCCGGGGAGCTGTTTTTT.